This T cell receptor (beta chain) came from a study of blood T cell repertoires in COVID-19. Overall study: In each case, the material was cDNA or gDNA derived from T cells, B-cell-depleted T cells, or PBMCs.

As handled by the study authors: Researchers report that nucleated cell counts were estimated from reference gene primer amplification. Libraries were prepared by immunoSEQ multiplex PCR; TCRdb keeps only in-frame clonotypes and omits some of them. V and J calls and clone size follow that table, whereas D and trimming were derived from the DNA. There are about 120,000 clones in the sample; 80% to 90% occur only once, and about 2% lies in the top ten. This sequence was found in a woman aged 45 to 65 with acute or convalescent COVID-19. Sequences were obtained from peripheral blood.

Written as DNA, the CDR3 is TGTGCCAGCAGCGCCCCCGGGGAAAATGAAAAACTGTTTTTT. Encoded protein: CASSAPGENEKLFF. V is TRBV9 and J is TRBJ1-4, with D hard to call. CDR1 and CDR2 from the germline V gene are SGDLS and YYNGEE. Trimming stripped 3 bases from V and 5 bases from J, with 11 bases between. The CDR3 runs to 14 residues.